These T cell receptor beta chains were read from a single sample in a study of cytomegalovirus exposure and HLA in healthy donors. TCRdb's copy holds only in-frame clones and misses some; the assay was immunoSEQ multiplex PCR. Among about 160,000 clones, roughly 78% were seen once, and the ten largest hold approximately 2%. Source material: PBMCs. The source of these receptors is a man between 35 and 55 years old in good health and CMV-seronegative. CDR3s include the opening cysteine and the closing phenylalanine or tryptophan.

J | V | CDR3
TRBJ2-3 | TRBV2 | CASSLAGTDTQYF
TRBJ2-2 | TRBV15 | CATSSSGGNTGELFF
TRBJ2-1 | TRBV10-3 | CAISESPGDEQFF
TRBJ1-5 | TRBV6-5 | CASRMTGDHQPQHF
TRBJ2-1 | TRBV5-1 | CASSGISVTSGRDYNEQFF
TRBJ1-4 | TRBV13 | CASSRRDSQTREKLFF
TRBJ2-3 | TRBV7-9 | CASSLKQGITDTQYF
TRBJ2-5 | TRBV5-1 | CASEGRGSGKRGGKETQYF
- | TRBV14 | CASSRGLEGEQYF
TRBJ2-3 | TRBV6-1 | CASSVGGASDTQYF
TRBJ2-7 | TRBV9 | CASSASGGWGYEQYF
TRBJ2-2 | TRBV7-9 | CASSLLAGGTGELFF
TRBJ2-2 | TRBV9 | CASSGGLTGELFF
TRBJ2-1 | TRBV5-4 | CASSWDRGGGQFF
TRBJ2-3 | TRBV19 | CASSTGTTYTDTQYF
TRBJ1-1 | TRBV7-9 | CSSSSTRSGTGGKAFF
TRBJ1-6 | TRBV6-6 | CASSYAGNSPLHF
TRBJ2-1 | TRBV18 | CASSPLSPPNEQFF
TRBJ2-2 | TRBV5-1 | CASSLGGNTGELFF
TRBJ1-1 | TRBV7-9 | CSSSLSSHGAGAKGAEAFF
TRBJ2-2 | TRBV6-6 | CASRRQGPGELFF
TRBJ2-2 | TRBV11-3 | CANGKREGRGELFF
TRBJ2-2 | TRBV15 | CATSYREGSAFNTGELFF
TRBJ2-1 | TRBV5-1 | CASSLVSIRREFLRDEQFF
TRBJ2-3 | TRBV11-3 | CASSSGGPNTQYF
TRBJ2-4 | TRBV4-1 | CASSQGPREGIGNIQYF
TRBJ2-5 | TRBV29-1 | CSVLTRGAETQYF
TRBJ2-3 | TRBV5-6 | CASSTIPGSNSNTQYF
TRBJ2-7 | TRBV5-1 | CASSLTGLYEQYF
TRBJ2-7 | TRBV27 | CASSLGLIGGYEQYF
TRBJ2-3 | TRBV19 | CASSIPGRTDTQYF
TRBJ2-7 | TRBV7-6 | CASSASRVGEQYF
TRBJ1-4 | TRBV4-1 | CASSVLRGLNEKLFF